The T cell receptor beta chain under discussion was sequenced for a study of follicular helper T cells after annual influenza vaccination. On the study more broadly: Across the 2013-2014, 2014-2015 and 2015-2016 vaccination seasons, some subjects were resampled.

The table came from immunoSEQ multiplex PCR; TCRdb's copy has only in-frame clones and leaves some out. The sample includes about 4,800 clones, about 83% of them seen just once. Noted time point: 2015-2016 season, 7 days after influenza vaccination. V lost 4 bases to trimming and J lost 0 bases, with 16 bases between them. CDR3 length: 17 residues. Germline values: CDR1 LNHNV, CDR2 YYDKDF (reference sequence). Sequencing used CXCR5+ CD38- circulating T follicular helper cells from blood, obtained 7 days after influenza vaccination. The subset was: circulating Tfh, non-naive CD4+CXCR5+PD-1+ (ICOS+CD38+ or ICOS-CD38-). This TCR derives from an adult who received the influenza vaccine. The J gene is TRBJ1-3, the V gene TRBV15; D is unclear. CDR3 nucleotide sequence: TGTGCCACCAGCACTAACTCGAGGACTAGCTCTGGAAACACCATATATTTT. Translation gives CATSTNSRTSSGNTIYF.